The T cell receptor (beta chain) described here comes from a study of human T cells and chemical hapten exposure. Overall study: Across the whole study, which lasted approximately 23 weeks, patients were given diphenylcyclopropenone on the scalp once a week.

V lost 0 bases and J 4 bases, leaving 22 bases between the germline ends. The germline CDR1 and CDR2 sequences are MNHEY and SVGAGI. There are 18 residues in the CDR3. For this clonotype: The antigen is not known.

Study results and limitations: Significantly greater numbers of large CDR3 similarity clusters came from expanded TCRs than from controls.

Time point reported: patch test 1, 2 weeks after DPC sensitization. Described treatment: therapeutic diphenylcyclopropenone sensitization with weekly scalp DPC. Blood collection happened ahead of applying each patch test. What the library attached to individual cDNA molecules were unique molecular identifiers. TCRdb re-called the RACE reads through MiXCR, storing one row per CDR3 protein. The sample has around 120,000 distinct CDR3 sequences, around 13% seen once. Specimen: whole blood, collected in connection with sensitization to the hapten diphenylcyclopropenone (DPC). The chain couples TRBV6-5 to TRBJ2-7, with a tentative D call TRBD1 (6 bases). The TCR sequence derives from a man aged 18 to 29 with alopecia areata. Some clones in this sample may be carry-over from other donors' samples. The chain's CDR3 is CASSYSGPGAAGVYEQYF. The CDR3 nucleotides are TGTGCCAGCAGTTACTCGGGTCCGGGCGCGGCAGGGGTATACGAGCAGTACTTC.